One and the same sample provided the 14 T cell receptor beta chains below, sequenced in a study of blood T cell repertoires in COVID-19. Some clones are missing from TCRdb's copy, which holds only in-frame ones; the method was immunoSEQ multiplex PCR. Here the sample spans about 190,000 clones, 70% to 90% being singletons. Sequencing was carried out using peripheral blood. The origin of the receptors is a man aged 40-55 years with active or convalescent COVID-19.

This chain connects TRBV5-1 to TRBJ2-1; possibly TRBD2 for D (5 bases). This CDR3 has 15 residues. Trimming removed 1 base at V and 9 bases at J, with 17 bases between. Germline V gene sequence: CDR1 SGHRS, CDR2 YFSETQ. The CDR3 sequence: CASSLNGGQFGEQFF. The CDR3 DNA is TGCGCCAGCAGCTTGAACGGCGGGCAGTTTGGTGAGCAGTTCTTC.

The CDR3 region has the DNA TGTGCCAGCAGCGGGACAGGGATTGAGCAGTTCTTC. This translates into CASSGTGIEQFF. This rearrangement joins TRBV9 to TRBJ2-1; TRBD1 aligns across 8 bases. The germline V gene encodes CDR1 SGDLS and CDR2 YYNGEE. The CDR3 is 12 residues long. V was clipped by 3 bases and J by 9 bases; unmatched bases: 2.

The chain's CDR3 is CASSLVGQRAKNIQYF. DNA of the CDR3: TGTGCCAGCAGCTTAGTGGGACAACGAGCCAAAAACATTCAGTACTTC. The chain couples TRBV11-3 to TRBJ2-4; TRBD1 might be the D (6 bases). This CDR3 has 16 residues. Germline V lookup: CDR1 SGHNT, CDR2 YENEEA. V lost 1 base and J lost 0, with 10 bases in between.

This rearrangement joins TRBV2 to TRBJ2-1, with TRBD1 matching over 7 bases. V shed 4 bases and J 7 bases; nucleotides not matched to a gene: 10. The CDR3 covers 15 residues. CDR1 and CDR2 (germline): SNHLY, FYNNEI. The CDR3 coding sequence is TGTGCCAGCAGTGGGACAGGACGGGGCCAAAATGAGCAGTTCTTC. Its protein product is CASSGTGRGQNEQFF.

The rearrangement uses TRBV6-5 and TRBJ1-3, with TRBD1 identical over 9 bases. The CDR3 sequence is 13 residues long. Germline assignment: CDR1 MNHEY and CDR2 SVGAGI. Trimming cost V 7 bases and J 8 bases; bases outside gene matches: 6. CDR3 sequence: CASTGTGLHTIYF. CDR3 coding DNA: TGTGCCAGCACGGGGACAGGGTTGCACACCATATATTTT.

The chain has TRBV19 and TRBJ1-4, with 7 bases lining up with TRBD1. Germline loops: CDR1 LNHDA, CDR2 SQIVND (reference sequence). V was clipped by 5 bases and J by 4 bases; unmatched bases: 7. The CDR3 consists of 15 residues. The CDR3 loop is CASSPGQAYNEKLFF. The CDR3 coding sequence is TGTGCCAGTAGTCCCGGACAGGCCTATAATGAAAAACTGTTTTTT. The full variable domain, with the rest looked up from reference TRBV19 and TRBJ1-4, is DGGITQSPKYLFRKEGQNVTLSCEQNLNHDAMYWYRQDPGQGLRLIYYSQIVNDFQKGDIAEGYSVSREKKESFPLTVTSAQKNPTAFYLCASSPGQAYNEKLFFGSGTQLSVL.

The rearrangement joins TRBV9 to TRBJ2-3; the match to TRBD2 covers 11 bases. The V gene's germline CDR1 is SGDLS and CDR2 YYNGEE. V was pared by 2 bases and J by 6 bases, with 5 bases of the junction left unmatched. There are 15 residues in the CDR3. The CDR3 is CASSVSSGGSDTQYF. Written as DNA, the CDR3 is TGTGCCAGCAGCGTGTCTAGCGGGGGGTCCGATACGCAGTATTTT.

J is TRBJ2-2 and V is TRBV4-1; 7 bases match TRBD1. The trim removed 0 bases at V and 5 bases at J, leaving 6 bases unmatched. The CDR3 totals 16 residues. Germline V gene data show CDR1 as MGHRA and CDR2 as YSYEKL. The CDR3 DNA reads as TGCGCCAGCAGCCAAGAATCAAGGACAGGTACCGGGGAGCTGTTTTTT. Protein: CASSQESRTGTGELFF.

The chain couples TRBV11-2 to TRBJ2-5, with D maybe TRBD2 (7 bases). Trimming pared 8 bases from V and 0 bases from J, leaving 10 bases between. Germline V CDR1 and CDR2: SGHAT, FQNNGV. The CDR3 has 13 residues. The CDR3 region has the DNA TGTGCCAGCGCGCGGGGGCACCAAGAGACCCAGTACTTC. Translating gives CASARGHQETQYF.

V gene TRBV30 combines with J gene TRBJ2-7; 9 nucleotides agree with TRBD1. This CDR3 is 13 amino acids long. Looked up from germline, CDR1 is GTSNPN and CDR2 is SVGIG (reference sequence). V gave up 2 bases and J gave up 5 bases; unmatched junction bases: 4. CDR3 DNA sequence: TGTGCCTGGAGTTGGGGACAGGGAGACGAGCAGTACTTC. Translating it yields CAWSWGQGDEQYF.

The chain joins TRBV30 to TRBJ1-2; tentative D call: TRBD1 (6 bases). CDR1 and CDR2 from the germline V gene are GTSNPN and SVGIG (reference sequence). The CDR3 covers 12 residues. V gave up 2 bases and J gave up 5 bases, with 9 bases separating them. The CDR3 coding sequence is TGTGCCTGGAGTAGGACAGAATATGGCTACACCTTC. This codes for CAWSRTEYGYTF.

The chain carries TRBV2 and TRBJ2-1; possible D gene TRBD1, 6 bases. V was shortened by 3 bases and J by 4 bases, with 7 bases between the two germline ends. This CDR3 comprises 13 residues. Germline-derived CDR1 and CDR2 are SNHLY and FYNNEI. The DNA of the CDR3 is TGTGCCAGCAGTGAGGACAGATACAATGAGCAGTTCTTC. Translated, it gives CASSEDRYNEQFF.

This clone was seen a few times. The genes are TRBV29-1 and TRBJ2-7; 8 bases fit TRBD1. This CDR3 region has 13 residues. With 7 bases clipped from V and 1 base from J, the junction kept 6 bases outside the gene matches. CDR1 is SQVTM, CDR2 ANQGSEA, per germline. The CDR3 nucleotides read TGCAGCGCTAAGGACAGGGAATCCTACGAGCAGTACTTC. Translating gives CSAKDRESYEQYF.

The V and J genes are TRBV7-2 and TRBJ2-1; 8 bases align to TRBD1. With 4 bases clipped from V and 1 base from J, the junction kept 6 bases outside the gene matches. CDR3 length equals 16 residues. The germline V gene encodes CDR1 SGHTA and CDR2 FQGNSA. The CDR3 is CASSSAGGSSYNEQFF. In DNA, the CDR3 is TGTGCCAGCAGCTCCGCAGGGGGCTCGTCCTACAATGAGCAGTTCTTC.